The entry below describes one TCR beta chain. Its recognized antigen is unknown. At one end the junction does not follow the germline gene, possibly because of a read error. Its CDR3 holds 14 amino acids, cysteine through phenylalanine. Only the CDR3 DNA is retained, 42 bases long and in frame from the first base. The germline V gene sets CDR1 to SNHLY and CDR2 to FYNNEI. The data derive from a study of T cells in Graves' hyperthyroidism and ophthalmopathy (dated by TCRdb to the late 2010s). Regarding the research as a whole: To identify distinguishing TCR V-J signatures, a discovery cohort of around 98 patients was used, comprising fewer than 45 with Graves' ophthalmopathy and 57 with stable Graves' hyperthyroidism. Thyroid tissue and blood T-cell repertoires from more than 5 Graves' hyperthyroidism patients were also compared in the study. Once sampling was done, hyperthyroidism patients were given methimazole at a starting dose of 30 mg daily, whereas ophthalmopathy patients were given high-dose intravenous methylprednisolone. The paper reports TCR Vbeta CDR3 sequencing of 140 or so peripheral blood samples: around 41 ophthalmopathy, around 80 hyperthyroidism and 17 progressor patients. Whether ophthalmopathy could be predicted prospectively was tested in an independent validation cohort made up of about 18 hyperthyroidism patients plus 17 patients who later progressed to ophthalmopathy. For training and testing, the 100 or so patients in the discovery cohort were randomly divided in a 7:3 ratio. General conclusions and limits of the study: Most expanded thyroid clonotypes (frequency above 0.001) were also detected in blood, a finding suggesting that blood repertoires may reflect thyroid immune responses. A 13 V-J signature model separated ophthalmopathy from stable hyperthyroidism, with around 88% sensitivity and 81% to 83% specificity in cross-validation and 80%/75% in testing. In validation, the model predicted progression to ophthalmopathy a median of roughly 6.5 months before onset, with about 70% sensitivity and almost 75% specificity. No statistical method was used to set the sample size in advance, and investigators knew the group allocation.

Stable Graves' hyperthyroidism was defined as the absence of progression to ophthalmopathy over 18 months of follow-up. Hyperthyroidism patients were aged 18 to 65 years and newly diagnosed, with disease duration of less than 2 months. Patients with uncontrolled infections, other autoimmune diseases, pregnancy or lactation were excluded. Diagnoses were based on clinical symptoms, serum thyroxine and TRAb, thyroid ultrasound and orbital computed tomography. Trizol reagent was used to extract total RNA, and RNA quality was then checked on an Agilent 2100 Bioanalyzer. TCR beta CDR3 regions were amplified from RNA transcripts. For the first round of RT-PCR on the TCR CDR3, the HTBI primer set was used together with the Qiagen OneStep RT-PCR kit. Libraries were constructed in a second round of multiplex PCR, after which size selection and purification were carried out. The libraries were sequenced on an Illumina HiSeq2000 using paired-end 100 bp reads. Regarding the original processing steps: SOAPnuke was used to process the raw data, throwing out any read that contained adapters or uncalled bases, had a mean Phred below 15, or lacked an exact constant-primer or identifier match. High-quality paired reads were merged using COPE v1.2.5, and each unique nucleotide sequence was defined as a clonotype. MiTCR v1.1 was used to align the clonotypes against IMGT TRBV, TRBD and TRBJ reference segments. Only V-J combinations with frequency above 0.0001, covering about 99% of repertoires, were analysed. The TCS score was defined as the ratio of F50 (clonal expansion) to E x V (chaos), calculated using BLOSUM62-based TCRdist between CDR3 peptides within each V-J. Welch's t-statistics and random forest reduced some 510 V-J features to roughly 13, which were used in a naive Bayes classifier (R e1071). Thyroid-blood repertoire similarity was quantified with the Morisita-Horn index. TCRdb reprocessed the public reads (quality trimming at Q25 with fastp, clone calling with MiXCR) and kept in-frame beta chains. All rows with the same CDR3 protein become a single entry with the most common DNA and genes. TCRdb, not the authors, supplied the V and J calls. The sample table holds fewer than 750,000 distinct CDR3 sequences, of which approximately 44% were seen once. The top ten clonotypes cover more than 7% of the sample.

The sequence was obtained from a young woman with Graves' hyperthyroidism. Sequencing was done on a sample of peripheral blood or thyroid tissue (not recorded which). This chain is built from TRBV2 and TRBJ2-7, with TRBD2 identical over 7 junction bases. The CDR3 protein is CASRVASGYNERFF. The bases read TGTGCCAGCAGGGTGGCTAGCGGATACAATGAGCGGTTCTTC.